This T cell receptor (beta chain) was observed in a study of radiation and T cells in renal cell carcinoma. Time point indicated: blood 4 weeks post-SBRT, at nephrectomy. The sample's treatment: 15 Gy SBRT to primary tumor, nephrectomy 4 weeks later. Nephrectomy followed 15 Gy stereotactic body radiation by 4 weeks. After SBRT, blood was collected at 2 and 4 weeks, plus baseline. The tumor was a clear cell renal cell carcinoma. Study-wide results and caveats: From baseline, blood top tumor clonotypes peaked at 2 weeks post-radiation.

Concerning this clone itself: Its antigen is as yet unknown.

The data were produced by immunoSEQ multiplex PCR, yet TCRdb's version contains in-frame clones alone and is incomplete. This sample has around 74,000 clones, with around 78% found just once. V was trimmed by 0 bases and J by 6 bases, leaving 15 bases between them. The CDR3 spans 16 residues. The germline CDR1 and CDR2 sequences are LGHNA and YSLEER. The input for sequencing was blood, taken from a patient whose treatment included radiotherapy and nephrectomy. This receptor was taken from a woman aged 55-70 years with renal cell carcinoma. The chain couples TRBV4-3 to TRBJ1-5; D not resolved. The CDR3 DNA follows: TGCGCCAGCAGCCAAGATACGGCCGGGCTCCTTCAGCCCCAGCATTTT. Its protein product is CASSQDTAGLLQPQHF.